The 2 T cell receptor beta chains presented below share a single source sample, sequenced in a study of blood T cell repertoires in COVID-19. Libraries were prepared by immunoSEQ multiplex PCR; TCRdb keeps only in-frame clonotypes and omits some of them. Of 150,000 to 200,000 clones listed, around 80% are singletons. The sequencing input was peripheral blood. The receptors shown here come from a woman older than 75 with active or convalescent COVID-19.

V usage is TRBV6-2 or TRBV6-3 and J usage is TRBJ2-3; TRBD1 is a possible D gene (7 bases). The CDR3 totals 16 residues. Per the germline V gene, CDR1 is MNHEY and CDR2 is SVGEGT. The V end was cut by 2 bases, the J end by 1 base, with 13 bases between. The CDR3 loop reads CASSYDRRGRTDTQYF. The CDR3, as DNA: TGTGCCAGCAGTTACGATCGGAGGGGGCGCACAGATACGCAGTATTTT.

V is TRBV5-1 and J is TRBJ1-6; 8 bases agree with TRBD1. The CDR3 runs 14 residues. J was trimmed by 8 bases and V by 3 bases; bases with no gene match: 4. The germline gives CDR1 SGHRS, CDR2 YFSETQ. The CDR3, as DNA: TGCGCCAGCAGCTCAGGGGGCACCGATTCACCCCTCCACTTT. As protein: CASSSGGTDSPLHF.